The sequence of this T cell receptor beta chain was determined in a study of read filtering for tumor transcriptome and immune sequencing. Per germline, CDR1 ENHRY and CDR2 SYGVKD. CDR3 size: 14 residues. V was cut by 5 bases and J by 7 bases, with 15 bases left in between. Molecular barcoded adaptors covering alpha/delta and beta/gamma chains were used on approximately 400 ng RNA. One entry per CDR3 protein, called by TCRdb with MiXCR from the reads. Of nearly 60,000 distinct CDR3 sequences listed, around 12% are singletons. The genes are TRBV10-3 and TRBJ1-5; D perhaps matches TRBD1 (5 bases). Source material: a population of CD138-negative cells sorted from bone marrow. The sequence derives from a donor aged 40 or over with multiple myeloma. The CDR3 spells CAISQVGGSQPQHF. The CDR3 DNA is TGTGCCATCAGTCAGGTGGGGGGTAGCCAGCCCCAGCATTTT.